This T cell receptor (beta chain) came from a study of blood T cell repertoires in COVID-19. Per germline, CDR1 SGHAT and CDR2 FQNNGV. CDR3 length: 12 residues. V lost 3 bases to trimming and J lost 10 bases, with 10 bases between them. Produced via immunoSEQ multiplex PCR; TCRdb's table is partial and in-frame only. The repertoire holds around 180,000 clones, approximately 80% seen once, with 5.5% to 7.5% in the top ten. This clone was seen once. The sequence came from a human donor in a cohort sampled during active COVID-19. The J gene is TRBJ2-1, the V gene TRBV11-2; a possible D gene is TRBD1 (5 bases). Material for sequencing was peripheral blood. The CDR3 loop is CASSFPGQEQFF. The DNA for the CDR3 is TGTGCCAGCAGCTTTCCAGGGCAGGAGCAGTTCTTC.